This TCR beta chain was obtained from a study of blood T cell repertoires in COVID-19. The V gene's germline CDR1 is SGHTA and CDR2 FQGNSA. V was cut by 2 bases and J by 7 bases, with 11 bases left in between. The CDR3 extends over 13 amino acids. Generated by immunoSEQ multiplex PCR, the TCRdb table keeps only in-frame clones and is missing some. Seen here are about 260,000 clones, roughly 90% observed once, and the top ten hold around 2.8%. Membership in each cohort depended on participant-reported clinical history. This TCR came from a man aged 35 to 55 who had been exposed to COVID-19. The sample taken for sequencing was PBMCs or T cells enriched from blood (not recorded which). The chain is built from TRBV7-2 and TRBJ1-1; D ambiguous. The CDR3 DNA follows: TGTGCCAGCAGCTTAAGCACAGCCGATGAAGCTTTCTTT. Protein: CASSLSTADEAFF.